Listed here are 22 T cell receptor beta chains from one sample, sequenced in a study of human CD8 memory T cell subsets. Exhausted-like traits marked the TPEX cells, which were CCR7+ PD-1+ TIGIT+ early memory CD8+ T cells. UMI-labeled 5' RACE was used to make TCR beta libraries. TCRdb reprocessed the 5' RACE reads and keeps a single row for each CDR3 protein, giving no DNA. Here the sample table reports about 6,500 distinct CDR3 sequences. The source material was CD8+ T cells from PBMCs. The source is a human donor in good health.

By frequency, this clonotype registers medium-sized. The chain's CDR3 is CASSPLIGTSHGAEAFF. The chain employs TRBV4-2 and TRBJ1-1. The CDR3 contains 17 residues. From germline, CDR1 is LGHNA and CDR2 YNFKEQ.

The chain combines TRBV15 with TRBJ1-5; TCRdb proposes TRBD1, but this gene call is untestable without DNA. The CDR3 totals 15 residues. CDR1 LNHNV and CDR2 YYDKDF come from the germline V gene (reference sequence). This chain's CDR3 is CATSRDRTGSQPQHF.

The rearrangement links TRBV27 to TRBJ2-4. CDR3 size: 17 residues. Germline-derived CDR1 and CDR2 are MNHEY and SMNVEV (reference sequence). The CDR3 reads CASSPTDHLLAKNIQYF.

The chain carries TRBV2 and TRBJ2-3. The CDR3 extends over 11 amino acids. Germline lookup yields CDR1 SNHLY and CDR2 FYNNEI. This CDR3 is CASSVVDTQYF.

The rearrangement joins TRBV12-3 or TRBV12-4 to TRBJ2-1; TCRdb indicates TRBD1, and absent DNA this call remains unverified. This CDR3 is built from 18 residues. This CDR3 reads CASRPPTTRSSSYNEQFF.

CDR3 region: CASSLQSGNSYEQYF. This chain connects TRBV28 to TRBJ2-7. The CDR3 runs 15 residues. Per germline, CDR1 MDHEN and CDR2 SYDVKM. The variable domain in full, with the rest retrieved from reference TRBV28 and TRBJ2-7, is DVKVTQSSRYLVKRTGEKVFLECVQDMDHENMFWYRQDPGLGLRLIYFSYDVKMKEKGDIPEGYSVSREKKERFSLILESASTNQTSMYLCASSLQSGNSYEQYFGPGTRLTVT.

V and J are TRBV9 and TRBJ2-1; the D call of TRBD1 rests on TCRdb alone, since no DNA is present to check it. This CDR3 is built from 15 residues. Germline V CDR1 and CDR2: SGDLS, YYNGEE. This chain's CDR3 is CASSVGPPSYNEQFF.

The chain couples TRBV2 to TRBJ1-3; TCRdb designates TRBD1, a call that cannot be tested without DNA. Germline CDR1 is SNHLY and CDR2 is FYNNEI. The CDR3 totals 16 residues. CDR3 region: CASSPRGGGSGNTIYF. The full variable domain, completed using reference TRBV2 and TRBJ1-3, is EPEVTQTPSHQVTQMGQEVILRCVPISNHLYFYWYRQILGQKVEFLVSFYNNEISEKSEIFDDQFSVERPDGSNFTLKIRSTKLEDSAMYFCASSPRGGGSGNTIYFGEGSWLTVV.

The chain has TRBV15 and TRBJ2-5; TCRdb selects TRBD1, and the lack of DNA leaves this call unchecked. Looked up from germline, CDR1 is LNHNV and CDR2 is YYDKDF (reference sequence). CDR3 length equals 13 residues. The CDR3 protein is CATSWPGGETQYF.

This chain connects TRBV6-5 to TRBJ1-1. The CDR3 sequence is 11 residues long. Germline values: CDR1 MNHEY, CDR2 SVGAGI. CDR3 residues: CASRVGTEAFF.

The J gene is TRBJ2-7, the V gene TRBV23-1; TCRdb lists TRBD1, though no DNA is available to test this call. TRBV23-1 is recorded as an ORF, its role being uncertain. This CDR3 spans 13 amino acids. The CDR3 loop is CASSLRGDGEQYF.

The V call is TRBV20-1, the J call TRBJ2-5; without DNA, the TCRdb call of TRBD1 cannot be checked. Germline V gene sequence: CDR1 DFQATT, CDR2 SNEGSKA (reference sequence). The CDR3 has 16 amino acids. Here the CDR3 reads CSARAATDPNGETQYF.

This sequence joins TRBV19 and TRBJ2-6; TCRdb lists TRBD1, though no DNA is available to test this call. Germline CDR1 reads LNHDA; CDR2 reads SQIVND (reference sequence). The CDR3 sequence is 16 residues long. The CDR3 sequence: CASSIRPPGGANVLTF.

This chain uses TRBV20-1 with TRBJ2-2. The CDR3 sequence is 15 residues long. Germline V gene data show CDR1 as DFQATT and CDR2 as SNEGSKA (reference sequence). CDR3 protein: CSAKREHGDTGELFF.

V is TRBV11-2 and J is TRBJ2-1; TCRdb's D call, TRBD1, is unchecked because there is no DNA. The CDR3 length is 19 residues. Germline assignment: CDR1 SGHAT and CDR2 FQNNGV. Here the CDR3 reads CASSLEGGANLSPYNEQFF.

This chain links TRBV20-1 with TRBJ2-7; without DNA, the TCRdb call of TRBD2 cannot be checked. This CDR3 is built from 14 residues. Germline CDR1 DFQATT, CDR2 SNEGSKA (reference sequence). CDR3 amino acids: CSASGLADSYEQYF.

The rearrangement links TRBV5-6 to TRBJ2-1. The germline gives CDR1 SGHDT, CDR2 YYEEEE. CDR3 size: 15 residues. CDR3 sequence reads: CASSLGRYSYNEQFF.

The chain links TRBV19 to TRBJ1-5; the D gene TCRdb calls, TRBD1, cannot be checked with no DNA. CDR1 and CDR2 (germline): LNHDA, SQIVND (reference sequence). The CDR3 is made up of 13 amino acids. This CDR3 reads CASRTGEGQPQHF.

This clonotype is called medium-sized based on its frequency. V is TRBV30 and J is TRBJ1-4. This CDR3 has 13 amino acids. Germline V gene data show CDR1 as GTSNPN and CDR2 as SVGIG (reference sequence). The CDR3 sequence: CAWSVTANEKLFF.

This chain joins TRBV29-1 and TRBJ2-1; with no DNA, the TCRdb D assignment of TRBD1 cannot be verified. Germline V gene sequence: CDR1 SQVTM, CDR2 ANQGSEA. The CDR3 covers 13 residues. The CDR3 loop reads CSVSGGLYNEQFF.

V is TRBV27 and J is TRBJ2-7; TCRdb picks TRBD2, but there is no DNA to check that call. The CDR3 totals 16 residues. Germline CDR1 is MNHEY and CDR2 is SMNVEV (reference sequence). The CDR3 sequence: CASSLTPGLAGGEQYF.

The CDR3 loop is CGTDMNTEAFF. This chain links TRBV20-1 with TRBJ1-1; TCRdb designates TRBD1, a call that cannot be tested without DNA. In germline, CDR1 is DFQATT, CDR2 SNEGSKA (reference sequence). This CDR3 contains 11 residues.